This TCR beta chain stems from a study of shared clonotypes between healthy human individuals (dated by TCRdb to the early 2020s). Study-level background: The cohort included three men and a couple of women between 18 and 49 years of age. Libraries were prepared and TCR repertoires were sequenced by different laboratories using diverse techniques, in order to increase sequencing depth and limit assay-specific biases. For each donor, three plates each were used for CD4 naive and CD4 memory, two plates were used for CD8 naive, and one plate was used for CD8 memory. To estimate repertoire size and how much clonotype sharing occurs between individuals, the study deeply sequenced the blood TCR repertoires of 4 to 6 healthy adults. Between about 0.8 and 9 billion PBMCs per donor were obtained by leukapheresis.

Beyond this particular receptor, the publication reports: Based on pairwise subsampling, the degree of clonotype sharing among donors was expected to be affected by sequencing depth. Larger estimated clonotype richness was generally found for naive subsets than for memory subsets. Roughly 5% of naive CD4, 3.5% of naive CD8, approximately 2% of memory CD4, and 0.4% of memory CD8 clonotypes were shared across several donors. Only blood was sampled, and tissue TCR repertoires likely differ from those in blood. The genetic and exposure-history diversity represented was limited by the small number of donors. Clonotypes shared by all four sorted-subset donors showed higher generation probabilities than non-shared clonotypes. Rarefaction of sorted-subset datasets indicated incomplete sequencing despite the large sequencing depth.

Healthy HIV-negative adults with no recently reported acute infections or vaccinations were included as donors. All donors were Caucasian adults living in Nashville, Tennessee, USA. CD4+ T cells were enriched by magnetic negative selection; naive cells were then positively selected on CD45RA, and the negative fraction formed the memory subset. After blood collection by leukapheresis, PBMCs were isolated using Ficoll-Histopaque density gradient centrifugation and then cryopreserved in the vapor phase of liquid nitrogen. Purity and quantity of every magnetically sorted T cell population were checked by analytical flow cytometry. Each sorted fraction had its genomic DNA isolated and then quantified by UV absorbance on a Nanodrop 2000c. The CDR3 spans 13 residues, from the cysteine through the phenylalanine. The DNA shown is the 39-base CDR3, in frame from base 1. The junction shows trimming of 0 bases on V and 3 bases on J, plus 6 bases between the germline ends. CDR1 SEHNR and CDR2 FQNEAQ were looked up in the germline V gene (reference sequence).

Comment on this clone: The antigen this receptor binds is unknown. Base qualities are not recorded, but no much larger clone differs from it by a single base.

Using the deep immunoSEQ assay, multiplex PCR amplified TCR CDR3 regions from genomic DNA. Extracted genomic DNA from each cell subset was distributed evenly across all wells of several immunoSEQ 96-well plates, and each plate was treated as a replicate. For sorted subsets, each replicate PCR was loaded with approximately 200 ng genomic DNA, equivalent to 25,000 to 30,000 T cell genomes. The purified libraries were quantified using a Qubit 3.0 fluorometer, sized with a Bioanalyzer 2100, and then quantified again using the KAPA Library Quantification kit. Every immunoSEQ 96-well plate was sequenced on a separate single-read 150-cycle Illumina NextSeq 550 flow cell. Concerning the study's data processing: Because the immunoSEQ output included only junctional sequences and no quality scores, the filtering could not be the same as the filtering used for full-length reads. Sequences were annotated with PyIR, a Python wrapper for IgBLAST v1.9, using IMGT germline references to assign V/J genes and CDR3. Reads were removed for weak V/J assignments (E-value above 1e-6), missing CDR3, stop codons, out-of-frame junctions, or ambiguous translated residues. V3J clonotypes were defined as sequences sharing an identical inferred V gene, J gene, and CDR3 amino acid sequence. Percentage overlap between repertoires was calculated by dividing the number of shared unique clonotypes by the size of the smaller repertoire. Repertoire richness was assessed with RTK rarefaction, the Chao1 estimator, and Recon v2.1 estimates of unobserved clonotypes. Generation probabilities for all TCRbeta clonotypes obtained by the gDNA method from a handful of donors were computed using OLGA. This immuneACCESS table, as held by TCRdb, lists in-frame sequences with V and J called but not all clones. Of the missing ones, under half trace to an unresolved V gene in checked studies; the others have no known cause. D and trimming come from the DNA, and the V and J calls and clone size come from that table. Present in this sample are 1.5 million to 1.9 million clones, roughly 98% of which were seen just once. 0.4% to 0.55% of the sample belongs to the ten largest clones.

The TCR comes from a man aged 25 to 40 in good health. Input material: naive CD4+ T cells sorted from blood. The label giving this sample's cell subset or site can be read as: CD45RA+ positively selected. Rearrangement joined TRBV7-9 to TRBJ2-7; the D gene is unclear. The sequenced DNA: TGTGCCAGCAGCTTAGCGCAGAGCTACGAGCAGTACTTC. This yields the protein CASSLAQSYEQYF.